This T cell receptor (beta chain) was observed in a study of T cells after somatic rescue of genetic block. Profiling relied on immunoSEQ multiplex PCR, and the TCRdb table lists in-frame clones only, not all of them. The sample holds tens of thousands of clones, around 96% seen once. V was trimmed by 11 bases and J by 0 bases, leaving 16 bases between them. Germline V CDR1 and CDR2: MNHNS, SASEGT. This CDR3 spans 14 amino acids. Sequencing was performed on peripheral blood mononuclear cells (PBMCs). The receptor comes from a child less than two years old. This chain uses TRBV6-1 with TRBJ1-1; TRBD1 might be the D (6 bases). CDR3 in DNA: TGTGCCCGGGACACCGCGGGGGTGAACACTGAAGCTTTCTTT. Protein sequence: CARDTAGVNTEAFF.